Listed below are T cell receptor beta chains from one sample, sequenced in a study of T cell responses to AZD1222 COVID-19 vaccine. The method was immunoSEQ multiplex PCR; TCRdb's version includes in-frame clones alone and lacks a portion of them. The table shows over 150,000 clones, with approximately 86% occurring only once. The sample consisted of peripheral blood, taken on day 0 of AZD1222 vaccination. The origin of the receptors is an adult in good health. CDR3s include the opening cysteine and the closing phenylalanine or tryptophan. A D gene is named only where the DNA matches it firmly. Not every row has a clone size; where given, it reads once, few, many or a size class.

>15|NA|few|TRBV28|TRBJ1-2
CASSLLGGPNYGYTF
TGTGCCAGCAGTTTATTGGGGGGGCCTAACTATGGCTACACCTTC
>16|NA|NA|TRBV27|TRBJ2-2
CAILAIEPMITGELFF
TGTGCCATTTTGGCAATCGAGCCCATGATCACCGGGGAGCTGTTTTTT
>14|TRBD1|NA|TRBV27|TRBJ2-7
CASRMSPGGYEQYF
TGTGCCAGCCGAATGTCCCCAGGGGGCTACGAGCAGTACTTC
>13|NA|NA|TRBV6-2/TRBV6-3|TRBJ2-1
CASSWGVENEQFF
TGTGCCAGCAGTTGGGGGGTCGAGAATGAGCAGTTCTTC
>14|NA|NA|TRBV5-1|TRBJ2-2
CASSYGQSTGELFF
TGCGCCAGCAGCTACGGACAGAGTACCGGGGAGCTGTTTTTT
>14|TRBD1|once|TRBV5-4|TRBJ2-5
CASSWLDRAETQYF
TGTGCCAGCAGCTGGCTGGACAGGGCAGAGACCCAGTACTTC
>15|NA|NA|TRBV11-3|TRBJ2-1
CASSQTRAGYNEQFF
TGTGCCAGCAGCCAGACCCGGGCGGGATACAATGAGCAGTTCTTC
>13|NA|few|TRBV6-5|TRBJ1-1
CASTLQLNTEAFF
TGTGCCAGCACTCTCCAATTGAACACTGAAGCTTTCTTT
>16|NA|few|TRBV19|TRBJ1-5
CASSISSSESNQPQHF
TGTGCCAGTAGTATCTCAAGCAGTGAATCTAATCAGCCCCAGCATTTT
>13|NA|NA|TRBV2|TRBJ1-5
CASSIQGNQPQHF
TGTGCCAGCAGTATCCAGGGAAATCAGCCCCAGCATTTT
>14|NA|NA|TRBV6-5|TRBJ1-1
CASSYSSSNTEAFF
TGTGCCAGCAGTTACAGCAGTTCGAACACTGAAGCTTTCTTT
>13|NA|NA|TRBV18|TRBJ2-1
CASSTGDGNEQFF
TGTGCCAGCTCAACGGGAGACGGCAATGAGCAGTTCTTC
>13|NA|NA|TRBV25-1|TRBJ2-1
CASSGYSYNEQFF
TGTGCCAGCAGTGGCTACAGCTACAATGAGCAGTTCTTC
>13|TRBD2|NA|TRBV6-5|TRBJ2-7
CASHQREFDEQYF
TGTGCCAGCCACCAGCGGGAGTTCGACGAGCAGTACTTC
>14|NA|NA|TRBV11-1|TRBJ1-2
CASSRPTANYGYTF
TGTGCCAGCAGCCGTCCGACAGCTAACTATGGCTACACCTTC
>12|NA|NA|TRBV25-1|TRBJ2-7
CASSDPPREQYF
TGTGCCAGCAGTGATCCGCCCCGTGAGCAGTACTTC
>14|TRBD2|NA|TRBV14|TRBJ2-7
CASSRPSGSAEQYF
TGTGCCAGCAGCCGGCCTAGCGGGAGTGCCGAGCAGTACTTC
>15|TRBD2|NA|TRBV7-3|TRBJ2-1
CASSPGLAGDNEQFF
TGTGCCAGCAGTCCGGGACTAGCGGGAGATAATGAGCAGTTCTTC
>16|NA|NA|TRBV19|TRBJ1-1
CASSISPGSTKEAAFF
TGTGCCAGTAGTATATCTCCGGGATCAACAAAAGAGGCAGCTTTCTTT
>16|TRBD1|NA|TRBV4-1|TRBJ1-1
CASSQARGPENTEAFF
TGCGCCAGCAGCCAAGCCAGGGGGCCTGAGAACACTGAAGCTTTCTTT
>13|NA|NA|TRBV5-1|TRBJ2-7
CASSLQGSYEQYF
TGCGCCAGCAGCTTGCAAGGGTCCTACGAGCAGTACTTC
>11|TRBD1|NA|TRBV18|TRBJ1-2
CASSPDRGTTF
TGTGCCAGCTCACCGGACAGGGGTACGACCTTC
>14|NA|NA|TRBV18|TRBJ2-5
CASSPPGLRETQYF
TGTGCCAGCTCACCACCGGGTCTTAGGGAGACCCAGTACTTC
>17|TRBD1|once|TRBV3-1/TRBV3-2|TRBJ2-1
CASSLATGGSSYNEQFF
TGTGCCAGCAGCCTCGCGACAGGGGGTAGCTCCTACAATGAGCAGTTCTTC
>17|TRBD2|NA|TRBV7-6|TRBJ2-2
CASSPAVGTSDTGELFF
TGTGCCAGCAGCCCCGCGGTGGGGACTAGCGACACCGGGGAGCTGTTTTTT
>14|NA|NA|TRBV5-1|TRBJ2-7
CASTAPGQTYEQYF
TGCGCCAGCACGGCACCGGGACAAACCTACGAGCAGTACTTC
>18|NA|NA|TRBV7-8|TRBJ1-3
CASSLERDPPDERNTIYF
TGTGCCAGCAGCTTAGAAAGGGACCCTCCTGACGAAAGAAACACCATATATTTT
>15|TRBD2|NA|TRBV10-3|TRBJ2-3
CAIRSGTSGTDTQYF
TGTGCCATCAGATCCGGGACTAGCGGCACAGATACGCAGTATTTT
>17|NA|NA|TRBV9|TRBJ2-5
CASSVGVSGRGMGTQYF
TGTGCCAGCAGCGTTGGAGTTAGTGGCAGGGGCATGGGGACCCAGTACTTC
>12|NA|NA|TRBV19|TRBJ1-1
CASRTANTEAFF
TGTGCCAGTAGAACAGCTAACACTGAAGCTTTCTTT
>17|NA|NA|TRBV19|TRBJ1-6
CASSMFPGRLDNSPLHF
TGTGCCAGTAGTATGTTTCCAGGGAGATTGGACAATTCACCCCTCCACTTT
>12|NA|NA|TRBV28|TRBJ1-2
CASRETLDGYTF
TGTGCCAGCAGGGAAACCCTAGATGGCTACACCTTC
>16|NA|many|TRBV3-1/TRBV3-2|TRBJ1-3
CASSRGGAVSGNTIYF
TGTGCCAGCAGCCGAGGAGGGGCCGTCTCTGGAAACACCATATATTTT
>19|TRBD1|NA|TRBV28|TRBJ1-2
CASSYGGTGGGVANYGYTF
TGTGCCAGCAGTTATGGTGGGACAGGGGGCGGGGTAGCTAACTATGGCTACACCTTC
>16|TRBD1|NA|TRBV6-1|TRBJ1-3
CASSEPGTGGGNTIYF
TGTGCCAGCAGTGAACCCGGGACAGGGGGAGGAAACACCATATATTTT
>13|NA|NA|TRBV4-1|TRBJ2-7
CASSQGPSYEQYF
TGCGCCAGCAGCCAAGGCCCCAGCTACGAGCAGTACTTC
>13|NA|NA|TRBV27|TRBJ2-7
CASRETGAYEQYF
TGTGCCAGCAGGGAGACAGGAGCCTACGAGCAGTACTTC
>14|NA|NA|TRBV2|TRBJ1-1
CASSERHAWSEAFF
TGTGCCAGCAGTGAAAGACACGCCTGGAGTGAAGCTTTCTTT
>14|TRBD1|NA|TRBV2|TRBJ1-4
CASGQGGTNEKLFF
TGTGCCAGCGGACAGGGGGGTACTAATGAAAAACTGTTTTTT
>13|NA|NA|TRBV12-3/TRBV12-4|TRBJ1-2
CASSFGRPYGYTF
TGTGCCAGCAGTTTCGGCAGGCCCTATGGCTACACCTTC